This TCR beta chain was obtained from a study of cytomegalovirus exposure and HLA in healthy donors. This CDR3 region has 17 residues. V dropped 5 bases and J dropped 0; count of bases not matched to a gene: 8. Germline CDR1 is PRHDT and CDR2 is FYEKMQ (reference sequence). Study-wide points: Earlier analysis yielded a pattern in which most TCR beta V segments were productive about 90% or about 30% of the time. One cluster of highly shared sequence variants probably arose as a sequencing artifact. A later analysis showed TCR association rates differing by HLA locus, peaking at DRB1 and lowest at HLA-C. Later on, a genetic analysis was performed. It linked a missense variant in DCLRE1C with V- and J-gene trimming of TCR beta.

Points on this clone: What it recognizes is unknown.

Both 60 Vbeta primers and 13 Jbeta primers went into the PCR. TCRdb's copy holds only in-frame clones and misses some; the assay was immunoSEQ multiplex PCR. Its listing shows about 40,000 clones. The chain couples TRBV13 to TRBJ1-3; 9 bases fit TRBD1. Sequencing input: PBMCs. The sequence came from a male donor in good health and CMV-seronegative. CDR3 DNA: TGTGCCAGCAGCGTCCCAGGACAGGGGAGCTCTGGAAACACCATATATTTT. As protein: CASSVPGQGSSGNTIYF.